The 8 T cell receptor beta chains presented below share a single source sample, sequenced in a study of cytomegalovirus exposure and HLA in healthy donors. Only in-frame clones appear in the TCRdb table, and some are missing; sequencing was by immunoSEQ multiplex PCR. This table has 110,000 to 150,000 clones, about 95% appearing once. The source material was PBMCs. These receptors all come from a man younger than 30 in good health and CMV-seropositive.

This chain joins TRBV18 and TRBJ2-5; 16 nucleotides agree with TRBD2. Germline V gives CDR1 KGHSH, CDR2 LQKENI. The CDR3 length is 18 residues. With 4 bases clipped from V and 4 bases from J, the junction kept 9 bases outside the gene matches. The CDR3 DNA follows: TGTGCCAGCTCACGAATCGGGACTAGCGGGAGGGCCACAGAGACCCAGTACTTC. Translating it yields CASSRIGTSGRATETQYF.

CDR3 nucleotides: TGTGCCAGCAGCTTAGTAGAGGGCTACACCTTC. It specifies CASSLVEGYTF. This chain joins TRBV7-9 and TRBJ1-2, with unresolved D. Germline loops: CDR1 SEHNR, CDR2 FQNEAQ (reference sequence). V lost 1 base and J 8 bases, leaving 5 bases between the germline ends. The CDR3 is made up of 11 amino acids.

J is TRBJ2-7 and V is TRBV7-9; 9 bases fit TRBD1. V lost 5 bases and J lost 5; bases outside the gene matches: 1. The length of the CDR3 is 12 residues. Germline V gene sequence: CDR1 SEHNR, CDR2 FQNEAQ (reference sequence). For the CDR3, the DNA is TGTGCCAGCAGCCGGGACAGGGACGAGCAGTACTTC. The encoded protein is CASSRDRDEQYF.

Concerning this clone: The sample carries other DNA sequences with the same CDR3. The CDR3 sequence is CASSWGGLETQYF. The CDR3 region has the DNA TGTGCCAGCAGTTGGGGGGGATTAGAGACCCAGTACTTC. The chain carries TRBV27 and TRBJ2-5; 7 bases fit TRBD2. Per the germline V gene, CDR1 is MNHEY and CDR2 is SMNVEV (reference sequence). The CDR3 length is 13 residues. J was trimmed by 4 bases and V by 4 bases; bases with no gene match: 3.

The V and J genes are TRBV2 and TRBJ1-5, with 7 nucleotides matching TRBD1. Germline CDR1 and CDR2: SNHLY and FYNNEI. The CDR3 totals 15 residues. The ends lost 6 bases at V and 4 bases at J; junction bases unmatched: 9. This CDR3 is CASRKDRLGNQPQHF. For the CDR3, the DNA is TGTGCCAGCAGGAAGGACAGGTTAGGGAATCAGCCCCAGCATTTT.

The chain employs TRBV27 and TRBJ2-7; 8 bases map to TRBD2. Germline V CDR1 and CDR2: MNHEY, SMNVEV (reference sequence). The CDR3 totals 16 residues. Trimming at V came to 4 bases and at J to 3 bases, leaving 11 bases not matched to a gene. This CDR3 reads CASSSALGTSIYEQYF. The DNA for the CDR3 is TGTGCCAGCAGTTCCGCGCTTGGGACTAGTATCTACGAGCAGTACTTC.

CDR3 residues: CASSLKGHPQETQYF. Here the CDR3 DNA reads TGTGCCAGCAGTTTAAAGGGACACCCTCAAGAGACCCAGTACTTC. This sequence joins TRBV27 and TRBJ2-5, with D tentatively TRBD1 (6 bases). Deletions cut 2 bases from V and 2 bases from J, with 12 bases between. Germline V gene lookup returns CDR1 MNHEY and CDR2 SMNVEV (reference sequence). This CDR3 region has 15 residues.

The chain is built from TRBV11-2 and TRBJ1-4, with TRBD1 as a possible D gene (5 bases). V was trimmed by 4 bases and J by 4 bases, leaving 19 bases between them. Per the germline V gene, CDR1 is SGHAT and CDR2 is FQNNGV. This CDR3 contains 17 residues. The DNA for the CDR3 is TGTGCCAGCAGCTCAAAGCTTCGGGGGTACCTTAATGAAAAACTGTTTTTT. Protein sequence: CASSSKLRGYLNEKLFF.